The next 19 T cell receptor beta chains were all read from a single sample in a study of tumor-infiltrating lymphocytes in localized non-small cell lung cancer. TCRdb keeps only in-frame clones here, not all; method: immunoSEQ multiplex PCR. The table includes approximately 14,000 clones, around 72% detected once. The specimen was uninvolved lung tissue not adjacent to the tumor. The source of these receptors is a human donor with non-small cell lung cancer.

The gene calls are TRBV6-8 and TRBJ1-5, with D perhaps matching TRBD1 (6 bases). The CDR3 is made up of 14 amino acids. From germline, CDR1 is MNHGY and CDR2 SAAAGT. Trimming took off 7 bases at V and 5 bases at J, with 15 bases between the two ends. The CDR3 nucleotides are TGTGCCAGCACACCCATAGGGGGGGATCAGCCCCAGCATTTT. Translated, it gives CASTPIGGDQPQHF.

This clone has just one count. The gene calls are TRBV6-1 and TRBJ2-1; 8 bases are shared with TRBD1. The CDR3 runs 13 residues. Germline CDR1 reads MNHNS; CDR2 reads SASEGT. After removal of 11 bases from V and 6 bases from J, the junction contained 9 bases not matched to a gene. This CDR3 reads CAVRHRGSNEQFF. The CDR3 bases are TGTGCCGTCCGGCACAGGGGGAGCAATGAGCAGTTCTTC.

This chain uses TRBV10-3 with TRBJ2-7; 9 positions agree with TRBD1. J gave up 6 bases and V 8 bases, and 11 bases lay outside the gene matches. In germline, CDR1 is ENHRY, CDR2 SYGVKD. The CDR3 loop spans 14 amino acids. The CDR3 here is CAIRWGTGLGEQYF. The CDR3 nucleotides are TGTGCCATCCGTTGGGGGACAGGGCTAGGCGAGCAGTACTTC.

The CDR3 loop reads CASSAGQGGWNTEAFF. The DNA of the CDR3 is TGTGCCAGTAGTGCCGGACAGGGCGGTTGGAACACTGAAGCTTTCTTT. This chain joins TRBV19 and TRBJ1-1; TRBD1 aligns across 8 bases. Germline CDR1 reads LNHDA; CDR2 reads SQIVND (reference sequence). The trim removed 5 bases at V and 1 base at J, leaving 9 bases unmatched. This CDR3 is 16 amino acids long.

The J gene is TRBJ2-5, the V gene TRBV5-1, with D unclear. The germline CDR1 and CDR2 sequences are SGHRS and YFSETQ. V was shortened by 3 bases and J by 0 bases, with 3 bases between the two germline ends. CDR3 length equals 12 residues. The CDR3 region is CASSWDQETQYF. The CDR3 DNA sequence: TGCGCCAGCAGCTGGGACCAAGAGACCCAGTACTTC.

This rearrangement joins TRBV11-2 to TRBJ1-2; 7 bases match TRBD1. The CDR3 has 14 residues. Germline V gene sequence: CDR1 SGHAT, CDR2 FQNNGV. The trim removed 5 bases at V and 5 bases at J, leaving 8 bases unmatched. This CDR3 reads CASSHSDRAYGYTF. The CDR3 DNA follows: TGTGCCAGCAGCCACTCAGACAGGGCGTATGGCTACACCTTC. The full variable domain, its missing parts supplied by reference TRBV11-2 and TRBJ1-2, is EAGVAQSPRYKIIEKRQSVAFWCNPISGHATLYWYQQILGQGPKLLIQFQNNGVVDDSQLPKDRFSAERLKGVDSTLKIQPAKLEDSAVYLCASSHSDRAYGYTFGSGTRLTVV.

The chain uses TRBV5-1 and TRBJ2-5; possible D gene TRBD2, 6 bases. In germline, CDR1 is SGHRS, CDR2 YFSETQ. The CDR3 is 15 residues long. The germline V and J ends were trimmed by 1 base and 5 bases, with 15 bases remaining between them. The CDR3 coding sequence is TGCGCCAGCAGCTTGATGTCGGGAGTTGCGGAGACCCAGTACTTC. It is translated as CASSLMSGVAETQYF.

The chain carries TRBV6-6 and TRBJ2-4, with TRBD2 identical over 10 bases. The V gene end was trimmed by 4 bases and the J gene end by 7 bases; junction bases not matched to a gene: 10. The CDR3 totals 16 residues. Per the germline V gene, CDR1 is MNHNY and CDR2 is SVGAGI (reference sequence). As DNA, the CDR3 is TGTGCCAGCAGTTCCGAGCGGGAGGGCCTAAAGAACATTCAGTACTTC. This gives the protein CASSSEREGLKNIQYF.

This chain uses TRBV5-4 with TRBJ2-5; TRBD2 aligns across 15 bases. Losses at the gene ends were 5 bases for V and 4 bases for J; bases not matched to a gene: 9. The CDR3 loop spans 17 amino acids. Germline CDR1 SGHNT, CDR2 YYREEE (reference sequence). The CDR3 sequence: CASSRTSGGAGTETQYF. CDR3 in DNA: TGTGCCAGCAGTCGGACTAGCGGGGGGGCCGGAACAGAGACCCAGTACTTC.

This clone was observed a few times. The gene calls are TRBV7-2 and TRBJ1-3; D remains ambiguous. V lost 1 base and J 6 bases, leaving 13 bases between the germline ends. In germline, CDR1 is SGHTA, CDR2 FQGNSA. CDR3 size: 15 residues. This CDR3 reads CASSLEAPPLNTIYF. The CDR3 nucleotides are TGTGCCAGCAGCTTAGAGGCGCCCCCCCTAAACACCATATATTTT.

J is TRBJ2-3 and V is TRBV5-8; D perhaps matches TRBD2 (6 bases). Trimming took off 0 bases at V and 6 bases at J, with 8 bases between the two ends. Per germline, CDR1 SGHTS and CDR2 YDEGEE. There are 13 residues in the CDR3. CDR3 nucleotides: TGTGCCAGCAGCTTGGGGAGGGTGGATACGCAGTATTTT. This translates into CASSLGRVDTQYF.

The chain carries TRBV28 and TRBJ2-2; 10 bases line up with TRBD2. J gave up 0 bases and V 9 bases, and 1 base lay outside the gene matches. Per germline, CDR1 MDHEN and CDR2 SYDVKM. The CDR3 totals 14 residues. The CDR3 is CASLAGANTGELFF. In DNA, the CDR3 is TGTGCCAGTCTAGCGGGGGCGAACACCGGGGAGCTGTTTTTT.

By share, this clone counts as medium-sized. This rearrangement joins TRBV9 to TRBJ1-2; D is undetermined. In germline, CDR1 is SGDLS, CDR2 YYNGEE. The V end was cut by 4 bases, the J end by 9 bases, with 16 bases between. The CDR3 covers 13 residues. The DNA for the CDR3 is TGTGCCAGCAGCCCACAAATGGGGATGAGCTACACCTTC. As protein: CASSPQMGMSYTF. Combining the CDR3 with reference TRBV9 and TRBJ1-2 gives the whole variable domain DSGVTQTPKHLITATGQRVTLRCSPRSGDLSVYWYQQSLDQGLQFLIQYYNGEERAKGNILERFSAQQFPDLHSELNLSSLELGDSALYFCASSPQMGMSYTFGSGTRLTVV.

In this sample, this clone turned up a few times. This chain links TRBV5-6 with TRBJ2-3; 8 bases fit TRBD1. This CDR3 is 15 amino acids long. From germline, CDR1 is SGHDT and CDR2 YYEEEE. J lost 3 bases, V lost 0 bases, and 3 bases had no gene match. CDR3 sequence (DNA): TGTGCCAGCAGCTTGGTGGACAGGGCTACAGATACGCAGTATTTT. It yields the protein CASSLVDRATDTQYF.

V usage is TRBV7-2 and J usage is TRBJ2-5; TRBD2 matches 11 bases. Germline CDR1 SGHTA, CDR2 FQGNSA. J was trimmed by 5 bases and V by 1 base; bases with no gene match: 6. The CDR3 sequence is 16 residues long. CDR3 DNA sequence: TGTGCCAGCAGCTTAGATAGCGGGGGGGCTGGGGAGACCCAGTACTTC. Translating gives CASSLDSGGAGETQYF. Full variable domain (outside the CDR3, taken from reference TRBV7-2 and TRBJ2-5): GAGVSQSPSNKVTEKGKDVELRCDPISGHTALYWYRQSLGQGLEFLIYFQGNSAPDKSGLPSDRFSAERTGGSVSTLTIQRTQQEDSAVYLCASSLDSGGAGETQYFGPGTRLLVL.

This clone was observed a few times. The chain links TRBV28 to TRBJ1-4; possible D gene TRBD1, 6 bases. Germline V gives CDR1 MDHEN, CDR2 SYDVKM. This CDR3 region has 15 residues. Trimming removed 8 bases from V and 8 bases from J, with 21 bases in between. CDR3: CASSGGGTPREKLFF. In DNA form, the CDR3 reads TGTGCCAGCTCCGGAGGGGGGACACCTCGGGAAAAACTGTTTTTT.

This clone was seen only once. The V and J genes are TRBV7-7 and TRBJ1-5; D ambiguous. Deletions cut 5 bases from V and 5 bases from J, with 10 bases between. CDR3 length equals 13 residues. Germline CDR1 reads SSHAT; CDR2 reads FNYEAQ (reference sequence). CDR3 in DNA: TGTGCCAGCAGCCACTCGCCAGATCAGCCCCAGCATTTT. It translates to CASSHSPDQPQHF.

Here the CDR3 reads CASGDSSSGNTIYF. DNA for the CDR3: TGTGCCAGCGGAGACAGTAGCTCTGGAAACACCATATATTTT. This chain connects TRBV9 to TRBJ1-3, with D possibly matching TRBD1 (5 bases). Germline loops: CDR1 SGDLS, CDR2 YYNGEE. V was shortened by 7 bases and J by 0 bases, with 11 bases between the two germline ends. This CDR3 is built from 14 residues.

This clone is labeled medium-sized. The chain recombines TRBV14 with TRBJ1-1; D ambiguous. The V and J ends lost 1 base and 8 bases respectively, with 14 bases between them. CDR3 length: 14 residues. CDR1 and CDR2 from the germline V gene are SGHDN and FVKESK. CDR3 nucleotide sequence: TGTGCCAGCAGCCAAGGCTCAGTTTTCACCGAAGCTTTCTTT. Translating gives CASSQGSVFTEAFF.